What follows are 20 T cell receptor beta chains derived from one specimen sequenced in a study of CD8 T cells in ankylosing spondylitis. The antigens of these receptors remain unknown. Study results and caveats: It appeared that ankylosing spondylitis blood was characterized by a TCR beta motif of fewer than 10 highly homologous variants.

TCRdb recomputed calls from the 5' RACE reads with MiXCR, one row per CDR3 protein. This table holds roughly 400,000 distinct CDR3 sequences, approximately 20% found once. What was sequenced was blood, either unsorted or a sorted T cell fraction (not recorded which). The receptor source for this set is a male donor with ankylosing spondylitis.

The chain has TRBV18 and TRBJ1-2; D is possibly TRBD1 (6 bases). The CDR3 runs 15 residues. Trimming pared 2 bases from V and 1 base from J, leaving 11 bases between. Germline V gene data show CDR1 as KGHSH and CDR2 as LQKENI. The DNA of the CDR3 is TGTGCCAGCTCACCAGCGACAGGAATTAACTATGGCTACACCTTC. As protein: CASSPATGINYGYTF.

V usage is TRBV5-1 and J usage is TRBJ2-2; unclear D gene. The length of the CDR3 is 14 residues. CDR1 and CDR2 (germline): SGHRS, YFSETQ. V dropped 3 bases and J dropped 7 bases, with 13 bases sitting between them. As DNA, the CDR3 is TGCGCCAGCAGCTCCCTCCGGGTGCACGGGGAGCTGTTTTTT. This encodes CASSSLRVHGELFF. The full variable domain, its missing parts supplied by reference TRBV5-1 and TRBJ2-2, is KAGVTQTPRYLIKTRGQQVTLSCSPISGHRSVSWYQQTPGQGLQFLFEYFSETQRNKGNFPGRFSGRQFSNSRSEMNVSTLELGDSALYLCASSSLRVHGELFFGEGSRLTVL.

The gene calls are TRBV19 and TRBJ2-1; 7 nucleotides match TRBD2. J was trimmed by 7 bases and V by 5 bases; bases with no gene match: 8. In germline, CDR1 is LNHDA, CDR2 SQIVND (reference sequence). This CDR3 is built from 14 residues. The CDR3 nucleotides read TGTGCCAGTAGTTGGGGCGGGAGTCATAATGAGCAGTTCTTC. It specifies CASSWGGSHNEQFF. The variable domain in full, with the rest retrieved from reference TRBV19 and TRBJ2-1, is DGGITQSPKYLFRKEGQNVTLSCEQNLNHDAMYWYRQDPGQGLRLIYYSQIVNDFQKGDIAEGYSVSREKKESFPLTVTSAQKNPTAFYLCASSWGGSHNEQFFGPGTRLTVL.

The chain couples TRBV19 to TRBJ2-7; 8 nucleotides align to TRBD2. The CDR3 runs to 16 residues. Per the germline V gene, CDR1 is LNHDA and CDR2 is SQIVND (reference sequence). Unmatched junction bases numbered 11, after V lost 6 bases and J lost 1 base. CDR3 residues: CASRPGGADTSYEQYF. DNA for the CDR3: TGTGCCAGTAGGCCCGGGGGGGCGGATACATCCTACGAGCAGTACTTC.

V usage is TRBV18 and J usage is TRBJ2-7; 9 bases fit TRBD2. The CDR3 is 15 amino acids. V lost 6 bases to trimming and J lost 3 bases; unmatched junction nucleotides: 9. The V gene's germline CDR1 is KGHSH and CDR2 LQKENI. CDR3 region: CASSRTQAGGYEQYF. The CDR3 DNA is TGTGCCAGCTCGCGGACCCAAGCGGGAGGCTACGAGCAGTACTTC.

This clonotype occurred a few times. The chain uses TRBV5-1 and TRBJ2-7, with TRBD1 identical over 10 bases. Germline loops: CDR1 SGHRS, CDR2 YFSETQ. Trimming cost V 7 bases and J 1 base; bases outside gene matches: 8. CDR3 length: 15 residues. DNA for the CDR3: TGCGCCAGCCACTCGGGGACAGGGGAATCCTACGAGCAGTACTTC. Translating it yields CASHSGTGESYEQYF.

This clonotype showed up just a few times. J is TRBJ1-3 and V is TRBV20-1; D is possibly TRBD1 (5 bases). Trimming pared 5 bases from V and 2 bases from J, leaving 7 bases between. The CDR3 has 12 amino acids. Germline V gene lookup returns CDR1 DFQATT and CDR2 SNEGSKA (reference sequence). CDR3 sequence (DNA): TGCAGTGCTCAGGGACCTGGAAACACCATATATTTT. Translating gives CSAQGPGNTIYF.

The chain uses TRBV6-5 and TRBJ2-1; D possibly corresponds to TRBD2 (6 bases). There are 17 residues in the CDR3. V lost 2 bases and J lost 4, with 18 bases in between. The germline V gene has CDR1 MNHEY and CDR2 SVGAGI. CDR3 nucleotides: TGTGCCAGCAGTTACACCCCTCCGGGAGCTCTTTACAATGAGCAGTTCTTC. It codes for CASSYTPPGALYNEQFF.

This clonotype has a handful of counts. The V and J genes are TRBV27 and TRBJ2-2; D not certain. CDR1 is MNHEY, CDR2 SMNVEV, per germline (reference sequence). The CDR3 runs to 14 residues. V was trimmed by 6 bases and J by 1 base, leaving 9 bases between them. The CDR3 sequence: CASRKSGNTGELFF. Written as DNA, the CDR3 is TGTGCCAGCAGAAAAAGTGGGAACACCGGGGAGCTGTTTTTT.

Only a few counts were recorded for this clonotype. The J gene is TRBJ1-1, the V gene TRBV5-1; D is undetermined. Trimming pared 4 bases from V and 3 bases from J, leaving 10 bases between. The CDR3 is made up of 13 amino acids. Germline lookup yields CDR1 SGHRS and CDR2 YFSETQ. CDR3 coding DNA: TGCGCCAGCAGCAACCGAGTGGACACTGAAGCTTTCTTT. Translating it yields CASSNRVDTEAFF. Supplemented by reference TRBV5-1 and TRBJ1-1, the full variable domain reads KAGVTQTPRYLIKTRGQQVTLSCSPISGHRSVSWYQQTPGQGLQFLFEYFSETQRNKGNFPGRFSGRQFSNSRSEMNVSTLELGDSALYLCASSNRVDTEAFFGQGTRLTVV.

The V and J genes are TRBV30 and TRBJ2-1; 10 bases fit TRBD2. V trimming: 5 bases; J trimming: 4 bases; junction bases outside the gene matches: 8. Germline lookup yields CDR1 GTSNPN and CDR2 SVGIG (reference sequence). The CDR3 sequence is 15 residues long. CDR3 in amino acids: CAWDQGLAVYNEQFF. The CDR3 nucleotides are TGTGCCTGGGACCAAGGACTAGCGGTTTACAATGAGCAGTTCTTC.

This sequence joins TRBV5-8 and TRBJ2-2; maybe TRBD1 (5 bases). V lost 0 bases to trimming and J lost 0 bases, with 9 bases between them. CDR1 SGHTS and CDR2 YDEGEE come from the germline V gene. The CDR3 runs 16 residues. CDR3 region: CASSLGQRTNTGELFF. In nucleotides, the CDR3 is TGTGCCAGCAGCTTGGGACAGCGAACGAACACCGGGGAGCTGTTTTTT.

The V call is TRBV20-1, the J call TRBJ2-1; D gene ambiguous. CDR1 is DFQATT and CDR2 is SNEGSKA in the germline V gene (reference sequence). The CDR3 covers 15 residues. V lost 6 bases to trimming and J lost 0 bases, with 15 bases between them. CDR3 protein: CSAPQSQSSYNEQFF. DNA of the CDR3: TGCAGTGCCCCCCAGTCGCAGAGCTCCTACAATGAGCAGTTCTTC.

A few counts support this clonotype. This chain joins TRBV24-1 and TRBJ2-1, with TRBD2 matching 8 bases. The CDR3 consists of 16 residues. Germline assignment: CDR1 KGHDR and CDR2 SFDVKD. V was pared by 1 base and J by 5 bases, with 6 bases of the junction left unmatched. The CDR3 sequence is CATSDFASGLNNEQFF. The CDR3, as DNA: TGTGCCACCAGTGATTTTGCTAGCGGGCTAAACAATGAGCAGTTCTTC.

The chain recombines TRBV5-1 with TRBJ2-7, with a possible D match to TRBD1 (6 bases). Germline V gives CDR1 SGHRS, CDR2 YFSETQ. Trimming took off 0 bases at V and 6 bases at J, with 10 bases between the two ends. The CDR3 consists of 13 residues. For the CDR3, the DNA is TGCGCCAGCAGCTTGGCCAGGGGATCCGAGCAGTACTTC. Protein product: CASSLARGSEQYF.

The table lists this clonotype with a few counts. This chain connects TRBV6-5 to TRBJ2-1, with D tentatively TRBD1 or TRBD2 (5 bases each). Deletions cut 0 bases from V and 8 bases from J, with 11 bases between. The CDR3 is 14 amino acids. Germline assignment: CDR1 MNHEY and CDR2 SVGAGI. The chain's CDR3 is CASSYSTGGHEQFF. The CDR3 bases are TGTGCCAGCAGTTACTCCACAGGAGGTCATGAGCAGTTCTTC.

This clonotype was counted at least ten times. The chain couples TRBV12-3 or TRBV12-4 to TRBJ1-5; D gene uncertain. This CDR3 comprises 14 residues. V was pared by 2 bases and J by 2 bases, with 7 bases between. The CDR3 region is CASSLRAGNQPQHF. The CDR3, as DNA: TGTGCCAGCAGTTTACGGGCCGGCAATCAGCCCCAGCATTTT.

The chain uses TRBV4-2 and TRBJ2-3; D gene uncertain. This CDR3 has 15 amino acids. CDR1 LGHNA and CDR2 YNFKEQ come from the germline V gene. V gave up 6 bases and J gave up 4 bases, with 17 bases separating them. The CDR3 nucleotides read TGTGCCAGCAGTCGTCAAGTCACTGTGGCAGATACGCAGTATTTT. It codes for CASSRQVTVADTQYF.

This clonotype was observed a few times. J is TRBJ2-7 and V is TRBV12-3 or TRBV12-4; D gene uncertain. CDR3 size: 14 residues. Trimming cost V 1 base and J 3 bases, with 10 bases left between them. This CDR3 is CASSLDRQIYEQYF. The CDR3 coding sequence is TGTGCCAGCAGTTTAGACCGGCAGATCTACGAGCAGTACTTC.

The gene calls are TRBV5-1 and TRBJ2-1; 9 nucleotides align to TRBD1. Looked up from germline, CDR1 is SGHRS and CDR2 is YFSETQ. Trimming at V came to 6 bases and at J to 7 bases, leaving 11 bases not matched to a gene. CDR3 length: 15 amino acids. CDR3 sequence: CASTRTGGAGNEQFF. The CDR3 coding sequence is TGCGCCAGCACCCGTACAGGGGGCGCGGGGAATGAGCAGTTCTTC.